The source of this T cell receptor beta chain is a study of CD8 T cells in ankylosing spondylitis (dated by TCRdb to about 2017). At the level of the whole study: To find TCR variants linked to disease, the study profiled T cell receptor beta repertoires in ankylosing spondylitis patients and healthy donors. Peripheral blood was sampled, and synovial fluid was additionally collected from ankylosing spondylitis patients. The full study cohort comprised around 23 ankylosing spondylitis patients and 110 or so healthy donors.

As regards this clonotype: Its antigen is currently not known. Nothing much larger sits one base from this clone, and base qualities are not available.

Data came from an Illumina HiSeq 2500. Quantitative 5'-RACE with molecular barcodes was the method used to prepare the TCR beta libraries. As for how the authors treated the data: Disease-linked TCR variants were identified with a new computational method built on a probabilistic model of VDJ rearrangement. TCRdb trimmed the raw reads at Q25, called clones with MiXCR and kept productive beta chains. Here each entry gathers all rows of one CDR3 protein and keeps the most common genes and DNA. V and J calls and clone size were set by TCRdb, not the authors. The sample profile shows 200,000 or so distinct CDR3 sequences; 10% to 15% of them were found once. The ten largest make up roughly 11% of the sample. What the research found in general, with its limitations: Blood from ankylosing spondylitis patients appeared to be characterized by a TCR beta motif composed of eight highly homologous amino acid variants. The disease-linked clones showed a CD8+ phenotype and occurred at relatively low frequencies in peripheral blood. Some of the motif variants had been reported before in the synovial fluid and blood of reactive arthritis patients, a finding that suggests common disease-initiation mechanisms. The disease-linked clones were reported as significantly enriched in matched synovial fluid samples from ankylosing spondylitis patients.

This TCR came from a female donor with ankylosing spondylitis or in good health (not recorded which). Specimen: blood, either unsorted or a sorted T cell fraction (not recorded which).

The CDR3 protein sequence reads: CASSAGTSGSFPPYEQYF. The DNA reads as follows: TGTGCCAGCAGTGCCGGGACTAGCGGGAGTTTCCCTCCCTACGAGCAGTACTTC. Recombination connected TRBV6-1 to TRBJ2-7, with 14 middle bases fitting TRBD2. The CDR3 runs 18 amino acids, cysteine and phenylalanine included. Only CDR3 DNA is held: 54 bases, read in frame from base 1. The germline V gene provides CDR1 MNHNS and CDR2 SASEGT. V and J are trimmed by 4 bases and 2 bases, and the gene matches miss 10 bases of the junction.